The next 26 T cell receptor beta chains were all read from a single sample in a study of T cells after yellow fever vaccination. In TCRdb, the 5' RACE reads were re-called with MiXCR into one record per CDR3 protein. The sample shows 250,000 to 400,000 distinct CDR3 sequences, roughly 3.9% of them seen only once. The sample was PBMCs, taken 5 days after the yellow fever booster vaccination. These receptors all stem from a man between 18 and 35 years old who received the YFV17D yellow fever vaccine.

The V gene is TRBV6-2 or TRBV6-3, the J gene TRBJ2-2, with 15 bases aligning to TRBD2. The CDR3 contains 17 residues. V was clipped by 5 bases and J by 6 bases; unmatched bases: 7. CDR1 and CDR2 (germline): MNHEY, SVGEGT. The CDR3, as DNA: TGTGCCAGCAGTGATGGACTAGCGGGGGGGCGCTCCGGGGAGCTGTTTTTT. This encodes CASSDGLAGGRSGELFF.

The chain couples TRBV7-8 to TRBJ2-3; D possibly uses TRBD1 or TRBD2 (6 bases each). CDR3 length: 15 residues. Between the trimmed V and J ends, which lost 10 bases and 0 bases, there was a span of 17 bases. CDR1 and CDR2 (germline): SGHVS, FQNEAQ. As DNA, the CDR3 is TGTGCCACTAGTATAGGGGGGCTGAGCACAGATACGCAGTATTTT. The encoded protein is CATSIGGLSTDTQYF. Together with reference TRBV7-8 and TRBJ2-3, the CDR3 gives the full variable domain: GAGVSQSPRYKVAKRGQDVALRCDPISGHVSLFWYQQALGQGPEFLTYFQNEAQLDKSGLPSDRFFAERPEGSVSTLKIQRTQQEDSAVYLCATSIGGLSTDTQYFGPGTRLTVL.

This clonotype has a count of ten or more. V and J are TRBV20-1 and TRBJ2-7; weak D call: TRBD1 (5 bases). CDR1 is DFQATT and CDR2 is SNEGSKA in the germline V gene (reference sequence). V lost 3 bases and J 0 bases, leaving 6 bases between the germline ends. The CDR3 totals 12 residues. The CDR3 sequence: CSARTVSYEQYV. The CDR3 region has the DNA TGCAGTGCTAGGACAGTCTCCTACGAGCAGTACGTC.

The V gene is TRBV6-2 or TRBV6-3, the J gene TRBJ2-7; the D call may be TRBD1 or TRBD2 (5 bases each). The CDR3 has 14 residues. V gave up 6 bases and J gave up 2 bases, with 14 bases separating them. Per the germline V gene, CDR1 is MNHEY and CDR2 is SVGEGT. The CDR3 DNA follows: TGTGCCAGCAGAAAAGGGGACGGAGCCTACGAGCAGTACTTC. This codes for CASRKGDGAYEQYF.

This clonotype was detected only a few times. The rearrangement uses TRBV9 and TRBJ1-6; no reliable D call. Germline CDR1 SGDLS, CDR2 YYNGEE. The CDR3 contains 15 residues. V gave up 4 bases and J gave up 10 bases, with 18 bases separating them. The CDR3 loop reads CASSLDGLRKSPLHF. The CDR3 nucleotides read TGTGCCAGCAGCTTAGACGGCCTGAGGAAATCACCCCTCCACTTT.

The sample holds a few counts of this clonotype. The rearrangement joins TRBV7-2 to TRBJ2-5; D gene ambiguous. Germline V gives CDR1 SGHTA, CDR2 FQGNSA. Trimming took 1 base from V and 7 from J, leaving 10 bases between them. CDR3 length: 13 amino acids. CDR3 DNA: TGTGCCAGCAGCTTAGGAGGCGGTAGGACCCAGTACTTC. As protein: CASSLGGGRTQYF.

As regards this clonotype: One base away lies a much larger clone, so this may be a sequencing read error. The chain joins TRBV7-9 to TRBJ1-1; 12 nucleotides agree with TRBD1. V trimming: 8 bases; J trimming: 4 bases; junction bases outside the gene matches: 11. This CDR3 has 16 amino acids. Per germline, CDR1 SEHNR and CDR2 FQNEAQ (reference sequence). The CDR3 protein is CASCSGQGARGTEAFF. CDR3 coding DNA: TGTGCCAGCTGCTCGGGACAGGGGGCCCGGGGCACTGAAGCTTTCTTT.

CDR3 sequence reads: CASSRTTTDTQYF. DNA of the CDR3: TGTGCCAGCAGTCGGACTACTACAGATACGCAGTATTTT. This chain connects TRBV12-3 or TRBV12-4 to TRBJ2-3, with D tentatively TRBD2 (6 bases). The CDR3 contains 13 residues. The V end lost 5 bases, the J end lost 3 bases, and 9 bases lay between the germline ends.

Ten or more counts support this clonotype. Written as DNA, the CDR3 is TGCGCCAGCAGCCCCGGGGACAGCGGGGGAATGAATGAGCAGTTCTTC. This encodes CASSPGDSGGMNEQFF. V gene TRBV5-1 combines with J gene TRBJ2-1, with D perhaps TRBD2 (8 bases). Trimming removed 4 bases at V and 7 bases at J, with 21 bases between. This CDR3 has 16 residues. CDR1 is SGHRS and CDR2 is YFSETQ in the germline V gene.

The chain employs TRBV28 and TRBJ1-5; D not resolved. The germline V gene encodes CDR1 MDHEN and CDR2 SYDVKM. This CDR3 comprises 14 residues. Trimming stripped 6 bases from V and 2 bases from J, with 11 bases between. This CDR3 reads CASRPGGGNQPQHF. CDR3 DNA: TGTGCCAGCAGGCCTGGTGGAGGCAATCAGCCCCAGCATTTT.

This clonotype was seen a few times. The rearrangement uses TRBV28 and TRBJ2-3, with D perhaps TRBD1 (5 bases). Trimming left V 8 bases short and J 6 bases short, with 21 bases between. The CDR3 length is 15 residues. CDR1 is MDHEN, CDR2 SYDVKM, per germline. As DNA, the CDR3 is TGTGCCAGCTGTGTCAGGGAAGCCCCCATCGATACGCAGTATTTT. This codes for CASCVREAPIDTQYF.

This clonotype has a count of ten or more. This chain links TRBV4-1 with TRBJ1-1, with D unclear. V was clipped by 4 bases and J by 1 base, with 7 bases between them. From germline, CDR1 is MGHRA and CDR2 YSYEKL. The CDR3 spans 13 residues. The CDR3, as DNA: TGCGCCAGCAGCCCCCGGGAGAACACTGAAGCTTTCTTT. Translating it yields CASSPRENTEAFF.

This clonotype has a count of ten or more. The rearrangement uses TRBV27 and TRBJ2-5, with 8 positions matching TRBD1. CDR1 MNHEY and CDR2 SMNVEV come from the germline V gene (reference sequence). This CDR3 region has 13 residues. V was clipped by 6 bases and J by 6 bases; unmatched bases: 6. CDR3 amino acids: CASSTGQGKTQYF. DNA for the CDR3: TGTGCCAGCAGCACCGGACAGGGCAAGACCCAGTACTTC.

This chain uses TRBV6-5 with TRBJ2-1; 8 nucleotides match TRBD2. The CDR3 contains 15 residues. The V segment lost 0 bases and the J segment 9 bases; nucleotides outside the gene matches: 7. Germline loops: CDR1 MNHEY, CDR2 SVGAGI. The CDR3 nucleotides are TGTGCCAGCAGTTACTCAGGGACTAGGGCTCTTGAGCAGTTCTTC. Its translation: CASSYSGTRALEQFF.

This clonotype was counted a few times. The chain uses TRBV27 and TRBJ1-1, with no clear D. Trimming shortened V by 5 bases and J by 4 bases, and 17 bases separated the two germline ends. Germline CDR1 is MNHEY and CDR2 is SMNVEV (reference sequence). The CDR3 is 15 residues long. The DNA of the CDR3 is TGTGCCAGCAGTGGTTTTTCGGGTGGGAGCACTGAAGCTTTCTTT. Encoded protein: CASSGFSGGSTEAFF.

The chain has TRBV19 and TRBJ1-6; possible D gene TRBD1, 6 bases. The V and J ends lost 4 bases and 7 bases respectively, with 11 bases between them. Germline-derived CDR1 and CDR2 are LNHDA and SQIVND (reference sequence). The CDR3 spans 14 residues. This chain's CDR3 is CASSKGTKNSPLHF. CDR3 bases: TGTGCCAGTAGTAAAGGGACAAAGAATTCACCCCTCCACTTT.

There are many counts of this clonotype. The CDR3 nucleotides read TGTGCCAGTGGGGGGGGACCCGAGTCACCCCTCCACTTT. Translation gives CASGGGPESPLHF. This chain uses TRBV5-5 with TRBJ1-6; a possible D gene is TRBD1 (5 bases). Trimming cost V 8 bases and J 10 bases, with 16 bases left between them. The germline V gene encodes CDR1 SGHKS and CDR2 YYEKEE (reference sequence). The CDR3 is 13 amino acids.

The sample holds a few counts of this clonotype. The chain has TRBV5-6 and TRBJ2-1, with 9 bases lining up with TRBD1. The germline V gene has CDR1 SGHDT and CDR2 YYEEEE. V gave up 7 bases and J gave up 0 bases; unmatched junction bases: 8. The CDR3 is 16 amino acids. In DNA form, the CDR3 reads TGTGCCAGCCACCGGGACAGGGTAAGCTCCTACAATGAGCAGTTCTTC. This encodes CASHRDRVSSYNEQFF.

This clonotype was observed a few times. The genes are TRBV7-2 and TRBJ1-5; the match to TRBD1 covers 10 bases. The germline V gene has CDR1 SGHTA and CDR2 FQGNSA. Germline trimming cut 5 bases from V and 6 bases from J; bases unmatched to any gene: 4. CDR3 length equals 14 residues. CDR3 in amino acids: CASSTGQGFQPQHF. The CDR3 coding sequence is TGTGCCAGCAGCACGGGACAGGGGTTTCAGCCCCAGCATTTT. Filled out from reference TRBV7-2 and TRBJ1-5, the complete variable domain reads GAGVSQSPSNKVTEKGKDVELRCDPISGHTALYWYRQSLGQGLEFLIYFQGNSAPDKSGLPSDRFSAERTGGSVSTLTIQRTQQEDSAVYLCASSTGQGFQPQHFGDGTRLSIL.

CDR3 sequence (DNA): TGTGCCAGCAGCTTAGGGAGGGGGAGGGGCTACACCTTC. Translated, it gives CASSLGRGRGYTF. The chain joins TRBV7-2 to TRBJ1-2; D might be TRBD1 (6 bases). The germline V gene has CDR1 SGHTA and CDR2 FQGNSA. Trimming removed 1 base from V and 8 bases from J, with 11 bases in between. The CDR3 length is 13 residues.

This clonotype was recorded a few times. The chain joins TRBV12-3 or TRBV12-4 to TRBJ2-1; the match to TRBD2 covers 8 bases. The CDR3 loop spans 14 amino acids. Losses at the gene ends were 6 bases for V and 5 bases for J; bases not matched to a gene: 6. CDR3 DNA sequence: TGTGCCAGCAGCGAGAGCGGGGGCCACAATGAGCAGTTCTTC. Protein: CASSESGGHNEQFF.

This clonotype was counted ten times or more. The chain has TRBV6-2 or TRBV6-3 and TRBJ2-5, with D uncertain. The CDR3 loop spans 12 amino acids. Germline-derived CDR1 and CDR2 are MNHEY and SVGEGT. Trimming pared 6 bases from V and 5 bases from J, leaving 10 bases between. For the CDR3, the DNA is TGTGCCAGCAGGGCGCTGGGGGAGACCCAGTACTTC. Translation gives CASRALGETQYF.

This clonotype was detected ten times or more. CDR3: CASSDKGSLNYGYTF. The CDR3 region has the DNA TGTGCCAGCTCGGACAAGGGGAGTCTAAACTATGGCTACACCTTC. The chain is built from TRBV18 and TRBJ1-2, with D possibly TRBD1 on 5 matching bases. The CDR3 has 15 residues. V gave up 6 bases and J gave up 2 bases, with 16 bases separating them. The V gene's germline CDR1 is KGHSH and CDR2 LQKENI.

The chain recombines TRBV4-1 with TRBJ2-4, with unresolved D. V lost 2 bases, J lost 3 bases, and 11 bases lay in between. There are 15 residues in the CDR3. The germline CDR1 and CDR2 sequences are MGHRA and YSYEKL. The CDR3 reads CASSQPVRLKNIQYF. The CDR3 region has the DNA TGCGCCAGCAGCCAACCAGTAAGACTCAAAAACATTCAGTACTTC.

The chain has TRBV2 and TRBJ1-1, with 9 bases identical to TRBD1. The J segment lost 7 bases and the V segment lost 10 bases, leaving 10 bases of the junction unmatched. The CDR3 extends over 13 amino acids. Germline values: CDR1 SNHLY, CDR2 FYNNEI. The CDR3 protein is CATLGEGQGEAFF. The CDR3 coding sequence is TGTGCCACCCTCGGAGAGGGACAGGGTGAAGCTTTCTTT.

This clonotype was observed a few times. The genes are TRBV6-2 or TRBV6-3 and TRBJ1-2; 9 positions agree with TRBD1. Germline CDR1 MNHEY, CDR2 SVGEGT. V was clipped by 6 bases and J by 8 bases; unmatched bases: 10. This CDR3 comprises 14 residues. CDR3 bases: TGTGCCAGCAGGAGGACAGGGGCGGTAGACGGCTACACCTTC. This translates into CASRRTGAVDGYTF.